This T cell receptor (beta chain) emerged from a study of T-cell memory formation after mild COVID-19 (dated by TCRdb to the early 2020s). As for the study more broadly: Most TCR sequence clusters were specific to one of the two donors. Two young, previously healthy adult volunteers made up the cohort, one male and one female. T-cell clones expanding and contracting after mild COVID-19 in two donors were tracked by longitudinal TCRalpha and TCRbeta repertoire sequencing. Study-level results and caveats: The detection of some responding clones in pre-infection memory suggests that pre-existing cross-reactive memory T cells joined the SARS-CoV-2 response. SARS-CoV-2 specificity was not confirmed for the second-wave clones peaking on day 37. The study covered only a couple of mild cases, and larger cohorts including severe cases with pre-infection samples were considered necessary. Contracting CD4+ clones were found mainly in CM and EM memory subsets, while CD8+ clones were enriched in EMRA. Clones contracting from day 15 to 85 had balanced CD4/CD8 phenotypes, while a second wave expanding from day 15 to 37 was biased towards CD4+.

With regard to this clonotype: What this receptor recognizes is not known. At one boundary the junction diverges from the germline segment, which might be a read error.

The sequencing machine was an Illumina NovaSeq 6000. Using 5'RACE with constant-segment primers, TCRalpha and TCRbeta cDNA libraries were constructed, with sample barcodes and unique molecular identifiers added in the process. Trizol reagent was used to extract RNA from every sample. The libraries were amplified in two PCR steps, and the second step added a second sample barcode and Illumina TruSeq adapters. Sequencing of the libraries was done on an Illumina NovaSeq, producing 2 x 150 bp paired-end reads. Per the authors' processing: The reads were demultiplexed and collapsed into UMI-guided consensus sequences using migec v1.2.7. With mixcr v2.1.11, UMI consensuses were aligned to TRA and TRB V and J templates and assembled into clonotypes. Expanded or contracted clonotypes were those called significant by both edgeR and NoisET, with noise models trained on biological replicates. For edgeR calls, the cutoffs were a false discovery rate-adjusted p below 0.01 and a log2 fold-change threshold of 1. As an exploratory analysis of dynamics, PCA with hierarchical clustering was applied to max-normalized trajectories of the 1000 most abundant clonotypes. The CD4 or CD8 phenotype of responding clones was assigned using the separately sequenced CD4+ and CD8+ repertoires. TCRdb ran its own pipeline on the public reads, namely fastp trimming at Q25 and MiXCR clone calling, and kept in-frame beta chains. Each CDR3 protein appears once, grouped with its most common genes and DNA. The V and J calls follow TCRdb's processing rather than the paper's. The sample table lists around 310,000 distinct CDR3 sequences, roughly an eighth of them with a count of one. Of the sample, around a fifth falls within the top ten clones.

CDR1 LGHDT and CDR2 YNNKEL were looked up in the germline V gene (reference sequence). From the cysteine up to the phenylalanine, the CDR3 has a length of 13 residues. Only the CDR3 region is kept as DNA, spanning 39 bases read in frame from base 1. Ficoll-Paque density gradient centrifugation was used to isolate PBMCs. The sequencing sample was made of PBMCs or a T cell subset sorted from them (not recorded which). This TCR was recovered from a man between 18 and 35 years old who had mild COVID-19 (a few samples of this study predate the infection). The sample titles of this study are shuffled in the database, so cell type and time point are left out; the donor was told from shared clones. The chain was built from TRBV3-1 and TRBJ1-2; the D gene cannot be named for sure. The CDR3 corresponds to CARSRGTDYGYTF. The nucleotide sequence reads TGTGCCAGAAGCCGCGGAACGGATTATGGCTACACCTTC.